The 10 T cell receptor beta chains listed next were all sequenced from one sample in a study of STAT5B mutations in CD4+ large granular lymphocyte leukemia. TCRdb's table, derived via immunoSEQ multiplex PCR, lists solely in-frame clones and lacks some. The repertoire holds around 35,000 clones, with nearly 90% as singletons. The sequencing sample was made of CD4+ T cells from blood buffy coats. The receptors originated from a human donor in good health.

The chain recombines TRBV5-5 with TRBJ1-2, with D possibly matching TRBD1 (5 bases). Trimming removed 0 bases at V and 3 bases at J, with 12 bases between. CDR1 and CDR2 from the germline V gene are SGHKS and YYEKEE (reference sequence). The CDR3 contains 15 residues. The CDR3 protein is CASSLGGTGDYGYTF. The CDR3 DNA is TGTGCCAGCAGCTTGGGCGGGACCGGGGACTATGGCTACACCTTC.

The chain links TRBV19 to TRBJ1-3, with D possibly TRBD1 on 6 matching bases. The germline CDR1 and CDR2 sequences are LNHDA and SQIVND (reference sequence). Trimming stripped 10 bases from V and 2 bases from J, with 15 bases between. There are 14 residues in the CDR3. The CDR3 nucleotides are TGTGCCACCCATCACAGGGAGGCTGGAAACACCATATATTTT. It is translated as CATHHREAGNTIYF.

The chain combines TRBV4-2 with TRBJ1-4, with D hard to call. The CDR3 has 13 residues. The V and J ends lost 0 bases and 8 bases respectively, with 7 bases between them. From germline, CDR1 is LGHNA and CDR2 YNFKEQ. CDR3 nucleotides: TGTGCCAGCAGCCAAGAGAAACCCGAAAAACTGTTTTTT. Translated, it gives CASSQEKPEKLFF.

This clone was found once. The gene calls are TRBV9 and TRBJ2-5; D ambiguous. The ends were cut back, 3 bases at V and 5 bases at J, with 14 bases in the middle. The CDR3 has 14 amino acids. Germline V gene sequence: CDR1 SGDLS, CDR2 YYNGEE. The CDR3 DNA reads TGTGCCAGCAGCGCCACGTCTGGCGCCGAGACCCAGTACTTC. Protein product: CASSATSGAETQYF.

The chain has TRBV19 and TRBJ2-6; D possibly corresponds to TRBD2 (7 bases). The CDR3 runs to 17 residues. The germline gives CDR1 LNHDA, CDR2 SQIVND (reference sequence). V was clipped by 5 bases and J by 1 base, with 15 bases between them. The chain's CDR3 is CASSQSGGVSGANVLTF. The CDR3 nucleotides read TGTGCCAGTAGTCAGTCGGGGGGCGTGTCTGGGGCCAACGTCCTGACTTTC.

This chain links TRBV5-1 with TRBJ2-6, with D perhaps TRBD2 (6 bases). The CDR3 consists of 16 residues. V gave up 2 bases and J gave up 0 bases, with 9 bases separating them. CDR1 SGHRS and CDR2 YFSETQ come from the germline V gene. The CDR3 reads CASSLTGASGANVLTF. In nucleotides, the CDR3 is TGCGCCAGCAGCTTAACGGGAGCCTCTGGGGCCAACGTCCTGACTTTC.

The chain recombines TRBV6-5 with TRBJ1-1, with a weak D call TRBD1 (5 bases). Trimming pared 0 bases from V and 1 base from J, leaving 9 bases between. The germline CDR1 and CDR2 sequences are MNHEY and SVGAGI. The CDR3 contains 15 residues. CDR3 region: CASSYSRTSNTEAFF. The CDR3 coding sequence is TGTGCCAGCAGTTACTCCCGGACATCGAACACTGAAGCTTTCTTT.

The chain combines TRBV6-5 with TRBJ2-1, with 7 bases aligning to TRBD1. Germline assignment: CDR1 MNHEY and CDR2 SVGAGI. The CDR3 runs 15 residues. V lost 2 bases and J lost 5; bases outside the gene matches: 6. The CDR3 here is CASSYRGQGDNEQFF. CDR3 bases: TGTGCCAGCAGTTACAGAGGCCAGGGGGACAATGAGCAGTTCTTC.

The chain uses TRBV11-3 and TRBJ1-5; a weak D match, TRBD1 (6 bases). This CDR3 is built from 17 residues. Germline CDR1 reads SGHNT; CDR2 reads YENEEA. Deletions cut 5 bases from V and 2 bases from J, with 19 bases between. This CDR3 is CASSLPHPGVGNQPQHF. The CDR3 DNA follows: TGTGCCAGCAGCCTACCTCATCCAGGGGTGGGCAATCAGCCCCAGCATTTT.

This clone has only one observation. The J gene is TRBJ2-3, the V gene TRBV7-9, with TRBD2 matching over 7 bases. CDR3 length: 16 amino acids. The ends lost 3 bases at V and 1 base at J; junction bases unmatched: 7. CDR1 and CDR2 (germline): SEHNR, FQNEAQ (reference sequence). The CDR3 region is CASSFSSGRRTDTQYF. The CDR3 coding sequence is TGTGCCAGCAGCTTCTCTAGCGGTAGACGCACAGATACGCAGTATTTT.